This T cell receptor beta chain was found in a study of T cell responses to AZD1222 COVID-19 vaccine. Assay: immunoSEQ multiplex PCR; the TCRdb copy retains only in-frame clones and omits some. The data hold about 92,000 clones, with 88% observed a single time. Germline trimming cut 0 bases from V and 1 base from J; bases unmatched to any gene: 2. The CDR3 is made up of 15 amino acids. CDR1 is SGHVS and CDR2 is FNYEAQ in the germline V gene. The V call is TRBV7-6, the J call TRBJ1-1; 7 positions agree with TRBD1. This TCR came from an adult in good health. The sample here was peripheral blood, taken on day 0 of AZD1222 vaccination. DNA of the CDR3: TGTGCCAGCAGCTTAGCCTCAGGGGGGAACACTGAAGCTTTCTTT. Translation: CASSLASGGNTEAFF.